This T cell receptor (beta chain) was documented in a study of blood T cell repertoires in COVID-19. Across the whole study: Spain, Italy and the United States supplied samples that represented acute and convalescent COVID-19.

The protocol was immunoSEQ multiplex PCR, while the TCRdb copy is restricted to in-frame clones and leaves out a portion. The sample lists 300,000 to 350,000 clones, roughly nine tenths seen once, with 2.9% in the top ten. Germline CDR1 KGHDR, CDR2 SFDVKD. V lost 3 bases, J lost 4 bases, and 20 bases lay in between. CDR3 length: 17 residues. The Seattle patients, enrolled during active infection, were followed longitudinally. This receptor was taken from a woman younger than 45 with COVID-19, enrolled during active disease. Sequences were obtained from peripheral blood. V and J are TRBV24-1 and TRBJ2-5, with D possibly matching TRBD2 (6 bases). This CDR3 reads CATSDPLAREVGETQYF. CDR3 coding DNA: TGTGCCACCAGTGATCCCCTCGCCAGGGAGGTGGGAGAGACCCAGTACTTC.